Listed below are T cell receptor beta chains from one sample, sequenced in a study of identical twins. MiXCR, applied by TCRdb to the 5' RACE reads, yields one record per CDR3 protein. The sample includes approximately 210,000 distinct CDR3 sequences, about a sixth of them seen just once. These data are also associated with another study on T cells expressing NK-cell markers.

The sample taken for sequencing was CD8+ T cells sorted from blood. The origin of the receptors is a woman between 18 and 29 years old in good health. The CDR3 runs from the conserved cysteine through the conserved F or W. D genes are given only for firm matches. The listing skips clone size in some rows; elsewhere it reads once, few, many or a size class.

V	J	D	size	CDR3	DNA
TRBV12-3/TRBV12-4	TRBJ2-7	.	.	CASSPDGTPKQYF	TGTGCCAGCAGTCCGGACGGGACGCCCAAGCAGTACTTC
TRBV11-2	TRBJ1-3	TRBD1	.	CASSSTGGLVSSGNTIYF	TGTGCCAGCAGCTCGACAGGGGGCCTTGTCTCTTCTGGAAACACCATATATTTT
TRBV27	TRBJ1-2	.	.	CASSLSPGIYGYTF	TGTGCCAGCAGTTTATCTCCAGGGATCTATGGCTACACCTTC
TRBV6-5	TRBJ2-7	TRBD1	.	CASSYGQGVDEQYF	TGTGCCAGCAGTTACGGTCAGGGGGTAGACGAGCAGTACTTC
TRBV25-1	TRBJ1-2	TRBD1	.	CASSGQGYYTF	TGTGCCAGCAGCGGACAGGGTTATTACACCTTC
TRBV5-1	TRBJ2-5	.	few	CASSLPDHQETQYF	TGCGCCAGCAGCCTACCGGATCACCAAGAGACCCAGTACTTC
TRBV27	TRBJ1-2	.	few	CASSFSGWGGYTF	TGTGCCAGCAGTTTTTCAGGGTGGGGAGGCTACACCTTC
TRBV10-3	TRBJ2-7	.	few	CAISESVAHEQYF	TGTGCCATCAGTGAGTCAGTGGCTCACGAGCAGTACTTC
TRBV7-9	TRBJ1-1	.	few	CASSKGRSTEAFF	TGTGCCAGCAGCAAAGGCCGAAGCACTGAAGCTTTCTTT
TRBV14	TRBJ2-1	TRBD2	few	CASREAGWGNEQFF	TGTGCCAGCAGGGAAGCGGGGTGGGGGAATGAGCAGTTCTTC
TRBV10-1	TRBJ2-7	TRBD2	.	CASSERGDSYEQYF	TGCGCCAGCAGTGAACGGGGGGACTCCTACGAGCAGTACTTC
TRBV6-5	TRBJ1-5	.	few	CASSFGRGKNQPQHF	TGTGCCAGCAGTTTTGGACGGGGGAAGAATCAGCCCCAGCATTTT
TRBV20-1	TRBJ2-1	.	.	CSATGGSLSYNEQFF	TGCAGTGCGACTGGCGGCTCACTCTCCTACAATGAGCAGTTCTTC
TRBV10-3	TRBJ1-6	.	few	CAIRVEGMSPLHF	TGTGCCATCAGGGTCGAGGGGATGTCACCCCTCCACTTT
TRBV9	TRBJ2-2	.	.	CASSGSSGLNTGELFF	TGTGCCAGCAGCGGAAGCTCGGGACTGAACACCGGGGAGCTGTTTTTT
TRBV7-6	TRBJ2-1	TRBD2	.	CASSLAGGRPYNEQFF	TGTGCCAGCAGCTTAGCGGGCGGGAGGCCCTACAATGAGCAGTTCTTC
TRBV27	TRBJ1-1	.	.	CASSLGLGNTEAFF	TGTGCCAGCAGTTTAGGACTGGGAAACACTGAAGCTTTCTTT
TRBV4-2	TRBJ2-3	.	few	CASSQELRPSDTQYF	TGTGCCAGCAGCCAAGAGTTGCGGCCCTCAGATACGCAGTATTTT
TRBV4-2	TRBJ2-3	.	few	CASSQTSRPTDTQYF	TGTGCCAGCAGCCAGACCTCCCGGCCCACAGATACGCAGTATTTT
TRBV2	TRBJ2-1	.	.	CASSEWLAYEQFF	TGTGCCAGCAGTGAATGGCTAGCTTATGAGCAGTTCTTC
TRBV27	TRBJ2-5	.	few	CASSWDSGGKTQYF	TGTGCCAGCAGTTGGGACTCTGGGGGAAAGACCCAGTACTTC
TRBV15	TRBJ2-1	.	.	CATSRVTRSSYNEQFF	TGTGCCACCAGCAGGGTGACTAGGAGCTCCTACAATGAGCAGTTCTTC
TRBV27	TRBJ2-5	.	few	CASSPGTVSGWPQYF	TGTGCCAGCAGTCCCGGGACTGTTTCGGGGTGGCCCCAGTACTTC
TRBV27	TRBJ2-5	.	.	CASSSRVVSPETQYF	TGTGCCAGCAGTTCCCGGGTAGTATCACCAGAGACCCAGTACTTC
TRBV5-1	TRBJ2-7	.	.	CASSIRGEDYEQYF	TGCGCCAGCAGCATCAGGGGAGAAGACTACGAGCAGTACTTC
TRBV6-2/TRBV6-3	TRBJ2-2	.	.	CASSYYAGELFF	TGTGCCAGCAGTTACTACGCCGGGGAGCTGTTTTTT
TRBV4-1	TRBJ2-7	.	.	CASSQGESPGVFEQYF	TGCGCCAGCAGCCAAGGGGAGTCGCCCGGTGTTTTCGAGCAGTACTTC